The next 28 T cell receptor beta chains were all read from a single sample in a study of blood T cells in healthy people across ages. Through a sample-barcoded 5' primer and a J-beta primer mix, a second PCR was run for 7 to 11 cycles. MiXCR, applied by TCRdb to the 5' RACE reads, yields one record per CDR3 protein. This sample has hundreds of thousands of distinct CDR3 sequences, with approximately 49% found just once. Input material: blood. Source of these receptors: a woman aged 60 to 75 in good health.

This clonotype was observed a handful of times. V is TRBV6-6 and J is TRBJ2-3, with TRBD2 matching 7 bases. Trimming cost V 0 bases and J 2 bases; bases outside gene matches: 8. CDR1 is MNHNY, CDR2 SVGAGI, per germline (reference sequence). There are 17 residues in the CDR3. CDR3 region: CASSYSLSGPPTDTQYF. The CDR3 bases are TGTGCCAGCAGTTACTCCCTTAGCGGGCCCCCCACAGATACGCAGTATTTT.

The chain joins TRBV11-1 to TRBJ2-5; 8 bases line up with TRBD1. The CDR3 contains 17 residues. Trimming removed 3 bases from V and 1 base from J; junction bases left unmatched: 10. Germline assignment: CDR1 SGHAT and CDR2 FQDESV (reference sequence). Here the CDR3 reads CASSFRLAGGVQETQYF. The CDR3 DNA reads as TGTGCCAGCAGCTTTCGATTGGCAGGGGGCGTCCAAGAGACCCAGTACTTC.

CDR3 amino acids: CASVSDDTEAFF. CDR3 nucleotides: TGTGCCAGCGTCAGTGACGACACTGAAGCTTTCTTT. The chain joins TRBV2 to TRBJ1-1; D is uncertain. The V end lost 8 bases, the J end lost 3 bases, and 10 bases lay between the germline ends. From germline, CDR1 is SNHLY and CDR2 FYNNEI. The CDR3 totals 12 residues. The complete variable domain, with remaining parts taken from reference TRBV2 and TRBJ1-1, reads EPEVTQTPSHQVTQMGQEVILRCVPISNHLYFYWYRQILGQKVEFLVSFYNNEISEKSEIFDDQFSVERPDGSNFTLKIRSTKLEDSAMYFCASVSDDTEAFFGQGTRLTVV.

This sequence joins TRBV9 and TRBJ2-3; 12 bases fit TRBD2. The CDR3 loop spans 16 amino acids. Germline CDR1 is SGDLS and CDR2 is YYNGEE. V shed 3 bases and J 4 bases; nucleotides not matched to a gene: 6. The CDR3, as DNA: TGTGCCAGCAGCGGAGGGACTAGCGGGTTGTCAGATACGCAGTATTTT. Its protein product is CASSGGTSGLSDTQYF.

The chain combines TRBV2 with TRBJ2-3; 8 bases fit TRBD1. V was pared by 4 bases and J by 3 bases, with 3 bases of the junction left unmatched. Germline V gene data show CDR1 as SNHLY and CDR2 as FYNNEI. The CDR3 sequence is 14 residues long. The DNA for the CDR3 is TGTGCCAGCAGTGCACAGGGGGGAACAGATACGCAGTATTTT. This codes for CASSAQGGTDTQYF.

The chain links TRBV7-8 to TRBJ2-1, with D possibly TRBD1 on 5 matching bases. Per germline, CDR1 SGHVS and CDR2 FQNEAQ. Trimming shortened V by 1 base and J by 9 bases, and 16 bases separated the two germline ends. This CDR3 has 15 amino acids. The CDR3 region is CASSLGRHGGAEQFF. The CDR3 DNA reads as TGTGCCAGCAGCTTAGGCCGGCACGGTGGGGCTGAGCAGTTCTTC. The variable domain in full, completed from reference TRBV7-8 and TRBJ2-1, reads GAGVSQSPRYKVAKRGQDVALRCDPISGHVSLFWYQQALGQGPEFLTYFQNEAQLDKSGLPSDRFFAERPEGSVSTLKIQRTQQEDSAVYLCASSLGRHGGAEQFFGPGTRLTVL.

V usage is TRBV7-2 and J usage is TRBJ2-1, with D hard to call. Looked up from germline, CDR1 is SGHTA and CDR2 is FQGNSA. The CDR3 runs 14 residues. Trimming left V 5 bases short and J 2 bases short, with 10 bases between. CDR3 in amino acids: CASSPSATYNEQFF. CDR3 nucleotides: TGTGCCAGCAGCCCTTCGGCCACCTACAATGAGCAGTTCTTC.

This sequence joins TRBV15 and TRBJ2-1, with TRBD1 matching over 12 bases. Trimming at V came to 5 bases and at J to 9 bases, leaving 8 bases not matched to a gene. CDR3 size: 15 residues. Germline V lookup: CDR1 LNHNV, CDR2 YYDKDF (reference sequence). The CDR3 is CATSSRRDRGLEQFF. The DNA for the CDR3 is TGTGCCACCAGCTCACGCCGGGACAGGGGGCTTGAGCAGTTCTTC.

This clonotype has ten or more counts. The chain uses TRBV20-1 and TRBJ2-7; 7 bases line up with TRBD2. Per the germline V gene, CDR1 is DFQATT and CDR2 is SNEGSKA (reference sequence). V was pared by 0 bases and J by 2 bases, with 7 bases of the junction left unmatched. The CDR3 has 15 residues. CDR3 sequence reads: CSARDEGLGAYEQYF. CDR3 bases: TGCAGTGCTAGAGATGAAGGACTAGGGGCCTACGAGCAGTACTTC.

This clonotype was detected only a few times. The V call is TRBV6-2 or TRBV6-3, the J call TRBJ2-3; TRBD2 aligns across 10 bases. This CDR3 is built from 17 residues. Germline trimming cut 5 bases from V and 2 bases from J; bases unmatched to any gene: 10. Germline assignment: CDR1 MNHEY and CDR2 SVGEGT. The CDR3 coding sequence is TGTGCCAGCAGTCCTCGAGAACTAGCGGGATACACAGATACGCAGTATTTT. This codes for CASSPRELAGYTDTQYF.

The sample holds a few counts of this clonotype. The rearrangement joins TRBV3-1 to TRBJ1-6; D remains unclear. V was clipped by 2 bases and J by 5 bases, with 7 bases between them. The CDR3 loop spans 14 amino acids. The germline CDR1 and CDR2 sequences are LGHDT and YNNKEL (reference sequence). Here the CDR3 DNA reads TGTGCCAGCAGCCAAACAGTTAATAATTCACCCCTCCACTTT. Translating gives CASSQTVNNSPLHF.

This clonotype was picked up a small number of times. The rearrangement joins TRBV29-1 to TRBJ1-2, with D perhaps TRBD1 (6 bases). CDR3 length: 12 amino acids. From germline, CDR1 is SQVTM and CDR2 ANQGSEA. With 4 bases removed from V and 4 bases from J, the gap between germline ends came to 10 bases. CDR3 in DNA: TGCAGCGTTGGAGGGGGGACCTATGGCTACACCTTC. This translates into CSVGGGTYGYTF. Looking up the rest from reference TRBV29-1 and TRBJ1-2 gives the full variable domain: SAVISQKPSRDICQRGTSLTIQCQVDSQVTMMFWYRQQPGQSLTLIATANQGSEATYESGFVIDKFPISRPNLTFSTLTVSNMSPEDSSIYLCSVGGGTYGYTFGSGTRLTVV.

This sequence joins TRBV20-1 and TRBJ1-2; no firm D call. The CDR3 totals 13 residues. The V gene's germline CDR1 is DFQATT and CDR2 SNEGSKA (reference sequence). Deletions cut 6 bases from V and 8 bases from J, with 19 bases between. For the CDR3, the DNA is TGCAGTGCCACTCGACCGGCCCTGGACGGCTACACCTTC. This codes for CSATRPALDGYTF.

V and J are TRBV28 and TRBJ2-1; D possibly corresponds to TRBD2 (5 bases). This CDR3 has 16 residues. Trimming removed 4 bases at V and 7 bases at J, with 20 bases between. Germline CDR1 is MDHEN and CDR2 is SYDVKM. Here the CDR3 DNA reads TGTGCCAGCAGTTCGGTCGGAGGCCCTCGAGGTAATGAGCAGTTCTTC. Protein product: CASSSVGGPRGNEQFF. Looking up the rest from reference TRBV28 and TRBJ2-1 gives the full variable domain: DVKVTQSSRYLVKRTGEKVFLECVQDMDHENMFWYRQDPGLGLRLIYFSYDVKMKEKGDIPEGYSVSREKKERFSLILESASTNQTSMYLCASSSVGGPRGNEQFFGPGTRLTVL.

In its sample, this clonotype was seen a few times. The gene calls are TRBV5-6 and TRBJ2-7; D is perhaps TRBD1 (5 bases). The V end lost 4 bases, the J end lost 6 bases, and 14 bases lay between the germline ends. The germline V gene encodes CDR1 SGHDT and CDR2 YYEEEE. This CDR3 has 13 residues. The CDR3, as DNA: TGTGCCAGCAGCGTGGATCAGGGTAGCGAGCAGTACTTC. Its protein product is CASSVDQGSEQYF.

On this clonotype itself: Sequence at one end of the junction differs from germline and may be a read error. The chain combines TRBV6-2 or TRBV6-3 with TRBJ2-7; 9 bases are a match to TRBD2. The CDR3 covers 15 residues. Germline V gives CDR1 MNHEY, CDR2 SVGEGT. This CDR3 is CASKQPGLAAYEQYF. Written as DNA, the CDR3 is TGCGCCAGCAAGCAACCGGGACTAGCAGCCTACGAGCAGTACTTC.

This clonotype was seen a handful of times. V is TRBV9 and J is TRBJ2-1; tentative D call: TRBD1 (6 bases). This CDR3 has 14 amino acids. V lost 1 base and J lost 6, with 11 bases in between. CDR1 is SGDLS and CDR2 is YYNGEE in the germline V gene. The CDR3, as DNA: TGTGCCAGCAGCGTAAGGCAGGGGAGCAATGAGCAGTTCTTC. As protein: CASSVRQGSNEQFF.

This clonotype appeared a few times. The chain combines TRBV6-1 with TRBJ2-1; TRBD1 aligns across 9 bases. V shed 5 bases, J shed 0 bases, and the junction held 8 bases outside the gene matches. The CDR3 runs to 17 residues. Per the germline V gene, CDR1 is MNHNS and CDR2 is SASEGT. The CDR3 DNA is TGTGCCAGCAGTAGTTCCGGGACAGGGCTCTCCTACAATGAGCAGTTCTTC. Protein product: CASSSSGTGLSYNEQFF.

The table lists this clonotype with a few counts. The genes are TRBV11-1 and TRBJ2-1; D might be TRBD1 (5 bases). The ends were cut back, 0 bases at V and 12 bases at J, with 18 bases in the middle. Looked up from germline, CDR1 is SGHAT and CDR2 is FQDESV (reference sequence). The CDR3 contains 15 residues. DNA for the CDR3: TGTGCCAGCAGCTTAGCGGGGCTCTCCCATGGGCGGCAGTTCTTC. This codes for CASSLAGLSHGRQFF.

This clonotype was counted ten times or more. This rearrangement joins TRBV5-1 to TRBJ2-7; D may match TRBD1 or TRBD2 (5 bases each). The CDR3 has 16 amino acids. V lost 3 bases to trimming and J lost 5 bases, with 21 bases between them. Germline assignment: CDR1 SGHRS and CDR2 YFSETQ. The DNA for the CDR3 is TGCGCCAGCAGCTACAACCTCGGGACGGGCAACAACGAGCAGTACTTC. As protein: CASSYNLGTGNNEQYF.

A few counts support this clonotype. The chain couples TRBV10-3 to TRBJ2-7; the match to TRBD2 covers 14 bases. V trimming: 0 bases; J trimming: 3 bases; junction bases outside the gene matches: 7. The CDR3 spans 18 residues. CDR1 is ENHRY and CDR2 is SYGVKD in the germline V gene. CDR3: CAISESVGTSGRYYEQYF. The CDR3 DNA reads TGTGCCATCAGTGAGTCGGTAGGGACTAGCGGGAGATACTACGAGCAGTACTTC.

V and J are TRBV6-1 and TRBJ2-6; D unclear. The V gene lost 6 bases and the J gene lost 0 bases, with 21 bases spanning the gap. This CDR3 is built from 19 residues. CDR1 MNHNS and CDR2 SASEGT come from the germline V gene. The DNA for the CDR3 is TGTGCCAGCAGACGACGCCCAAGCCCCGTTAACTCTGGGGCCAACGTCCTGACTTTC. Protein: CASRRRPSPVNSGANVLTF.

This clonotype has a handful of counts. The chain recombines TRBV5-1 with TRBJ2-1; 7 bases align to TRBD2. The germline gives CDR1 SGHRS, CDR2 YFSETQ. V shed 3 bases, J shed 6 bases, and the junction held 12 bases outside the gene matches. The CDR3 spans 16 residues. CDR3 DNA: TGCGCCAGCAGCTCCAAAACTAGCGAAATGAGCAATGAGCAGTTCTTC. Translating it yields CASSSKTSEMSNEQFF.

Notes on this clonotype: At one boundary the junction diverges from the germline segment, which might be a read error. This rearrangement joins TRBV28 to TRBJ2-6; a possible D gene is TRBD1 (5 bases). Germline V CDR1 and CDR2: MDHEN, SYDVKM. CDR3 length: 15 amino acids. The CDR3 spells CASSLTQPGANVPTF. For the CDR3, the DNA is TGTGCCAGCAGTTTAACCCAACCTGGGGCCAACGTCCCGACTTTC.

The chain's CDR3 is CASSFPQHKTVQETQYF. CDR3 DNA: TGTGCCAGCAGCTTCCCCCAGCACAAGACAGTCCAAGAGACCCAGTACTTC. The chain joins TRBV7-2 to TRBJ2-5, with D possibly matching TRBD1 (5 bases). V gave up 3 bases and J gave up 1 base, with 18 bases separating them. From germline, CDR1 is SGHTA and CDR2 FQGNSA. The CDR3 runs 17 residues.

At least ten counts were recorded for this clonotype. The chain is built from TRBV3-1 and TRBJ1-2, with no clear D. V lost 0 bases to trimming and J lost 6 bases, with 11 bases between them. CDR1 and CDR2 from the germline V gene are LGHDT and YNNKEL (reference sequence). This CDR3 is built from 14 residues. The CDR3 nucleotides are TGTGCCAGCAGCCAAGATGGCGAGGGTCATGGCTACACCTTC. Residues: CASSQDGEGHGYTF.

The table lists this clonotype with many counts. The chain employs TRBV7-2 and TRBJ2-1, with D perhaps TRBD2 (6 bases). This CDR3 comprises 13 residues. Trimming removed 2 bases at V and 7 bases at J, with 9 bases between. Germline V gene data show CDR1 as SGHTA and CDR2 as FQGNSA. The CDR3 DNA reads TGTGCCAGCAGCTTAAGCGGGCGGAATGAGCAGTTCTTC. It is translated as CASSLSGRNEQFF.

CDR3 protein: CASSPDSSFTEAFF. CDR3 in DNA: TGTGCCAGCAGCCCGGACAGTTCTTTCACTGAAGCTTTCTTT. V is TRBV7-3 and J is TRBJ1-1; D might be TRBD1 (6 bases). Trimming left V 5 bases short and J 4 bases short, with 14 bases between. The CDR3 covers 14 residues. The germline gives CDR1 SGHTA, CDR2 FQGTGA. The entire variable domain, with the rest obtained from reference TRBV7-3 and TRBJ1-1, is as follows: GAGVSQTPSNKVTEKGKYVELRCDPISGHTALYWYRQSLGQGPEFLIYFQGTGAADDSGLPNDRFFAVRPEGSVSTLKIQRTERGDSAVYLCASSPDSSFTEAFFGQGTRLTVV.